This T cell receptor beta chain was identified in a study of blood T cells in healthy people across ages. Together with a sample-barcoded 5' primer, a J-beta primer mix was included in a second PCR lasting about 7 to 12 cycles. MiXCR, run by TCRdb on the 5' RACE reads, gives a single entry per CDR3 protein. The sample lists nearly 800,000 distinct CDR3 sequences, around 25% occurring once. The junction had 8 bases not matched to a gene; V was cut back by 3 bases and J by 5 bases. Germline V gives CDR1 LGHNA, CDR2 YSLEER. The CDR3 extends over 15 amino acids. The same sample was also studied in work on T cells of mothers and their children.

Sequenced input: blood. This TCR was recovered from a boy aged 10-17 years in good health. V usage is TRBV4-3 and J usage is TRBJ1-1; 8 bases match TRBD1. CDR3 residues: CASSHAGQGRTEAFF. DNA for the CDR3: TGCGCCAGCAGCCACGCTGGACAGGGTAGGACTGAAGCTTTCTTT.